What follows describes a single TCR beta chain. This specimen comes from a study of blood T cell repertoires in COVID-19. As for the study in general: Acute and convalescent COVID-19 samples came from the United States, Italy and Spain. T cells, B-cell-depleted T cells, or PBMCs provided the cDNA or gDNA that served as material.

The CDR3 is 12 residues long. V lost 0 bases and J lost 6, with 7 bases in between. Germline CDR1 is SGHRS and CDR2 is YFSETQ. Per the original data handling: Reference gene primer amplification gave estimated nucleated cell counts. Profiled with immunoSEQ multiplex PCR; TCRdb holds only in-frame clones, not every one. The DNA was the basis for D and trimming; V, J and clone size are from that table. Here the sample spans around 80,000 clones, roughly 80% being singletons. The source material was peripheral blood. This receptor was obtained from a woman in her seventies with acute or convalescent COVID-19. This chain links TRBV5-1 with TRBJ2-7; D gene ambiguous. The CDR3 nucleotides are TGCGCCAGCAGCTTGGGGCAGCGCGAGCAGTACTTC. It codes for CASSLGQREQYF.